This is a list of T cell receptor beta chains from one sample in a study of blood T cell repertoires in COVID-19. Measured with immunoSEQ multiplex PCR; TCRdb has only the in-frame clones, and not every one. In the table there are around 370,000 clones, around nine tenths of which are singletons. The specimen sequenced was peripheral blood. The receptors shown here come from a woman in her 70s with COVID-19, enrolled during active disease. Each CDR3 is given with its conserved first and last residue. A D gene is named only where the DNA matches it firmly. Size values are once, few and many counts, or a class for expanded clones, and some rows have none.

v_call	clone_size	j_call	d_call	cdr3_nt	cdr3_aa
TRBV5-6	NA	TRBJ1-3	NA	TGTGCCAGCAGCTTTAGTTTTTTCTCTGGAAACACCATATATTTT	CASSFSFFSGNTIYF
TRBV10-2	NA	TRBJ1-2	TRBD1	TGCGCCAGCAGCTCCCTACAGGGGAATGGCTACACCTTC	CASSSLQGNGYTF
TRBV6-1	NA	TRBJ2-7	NA	TGTGCCAGCAGTGAAGACAGGGTTAGTACCGAGCAGTACTTC	CASSEDRVSTEQYF
TRBV3-1/TRBV3-2	NA	TRBJ2-7	TRBD2	TGTGCCAGCAGCCACCCCAGTGGGTCGGGGGGAGACGAGCAGTACTTC	CASSHPSGSGGDEQYF
TRBV4-3	NA	TRBJ1-5	TRBD1	TGCGCCAGCAGCCAAGAAGTGGGACAGGGAGGGCAGCCCCAGCATTTT	CASSQEVGQGGQPQHF
TRBV5-6	NA	TRBJ2-7	TRBD1	TGTGCCAGCAGCCAGGGGGCAGGTGGACTCTACGAGCAGTACTTC	CASSQGAGGLYEQYF
TRBV2	NA	TRBJ1-6	NA	TGTGCCAGCAGTGAAGGCAGGGTTTCACCCCTCCACTTT	CASSEGRVSPLHF
TRBV10-2	NA	TRBJ1-2	TRBD1	TGCGCCAGCAGTGAGGGGGACAGACCTAAGCATGGCTACACCTTC	CASSEGDRPKHGYTF
TRBV11-2	once	TRBJ2-7	TRBD1	TGTGCCAGCAGCTTAGAAGGACAGGGATACCACGAGCAGTACTTC	CASSLEGQGYHEQYF
TRBV5-5	NA	TRBJ2-7	TRBD1	TGTGCCAGCAGCTTGCGGGACAGGGCCTACGAGCAGTACTTC	CASSLRDRAYEQYF
TRBV2	few	TRBJ2-3	TRBD2	TGTGCCAGCGTCCTTGAGAGGCGGGGGATAGATACGCAGTATTTT	CASVLERRGIDTQYF
TRBV14	NA	TRBJ2-6	NA	TGTGCCAGCAGCCGTTACAGGGTAGAGAGCGCTGGGGCCAACGTCCTGACTTTC	CASSRYRVESAGANVLTF
TRBV2	NA	TRBJ1-2	TRBD1	TGTGCCAGCAGGGACAGGGACTATGGCTACACCTTC	CASRDRDYGYTF
TRBV28	NA	TRBJ1-1	NA	TGTGCCCCCGTGGAGGACACTGAAGCTTTCTTT	CAPVEDTEAFF
TRBV3-1/TRBV3-2	NA	TRBJ2-5	NA	TGTGCCACTTCGGTGGGGCCCGGGGAGACCCAGTACTTC	CATSVGPGETQYF
TRBV4-3	NA	TRBJ1-2	NA	TGCGCCAGCAGCCAAGTGGAGGGGAACTATGGCTACACCTTC	CASSQVEGNYGYTF
TRBV18	NA	TRBJ1-1	TRBD1	TGTGCCAGCTCAAGGGACAGGGGCACTGAAGCTTTCTTT	CASSRDRGTEAFF
TRBV6-4	NA	TRBJ2-1	TRBD2	TGTGCCAGCACTCCCAGGGAGGGCCCATACAATGAGCAGTTCTTC	CASTPREGPYNEQFF
TRBV5-1	NA	TRBJ2-2	TRBD1	TGCGCCAGCAGCCAGGCAGGGGGCGAGTCCGGGGAGCTGTTTTTT	CASSQAGGESGELFF
TRBV24-1	once	TRBJ1-5	NA	TGTGCCACCAGTGACGGGGGGTATGCTGGCAATCAGCCCCAGCATTTT	CATSDGGYAGNQPQHF
TRBV30	NA	TRBJ2-2	TRBD1	TGTGCCTGGAGGGATACCGGGACAGGGAACACCGGGGAGCTGTTTTTT	CAWRDTGTGNTGELFF
TRBV7-9	NA	TRBJ1-3	NA	TGTGCCAGCAGCTTAGACAGGTCTGGAAACACCATATATTTT	CASSLDRSGNTIYF
TRBV29-1	NA	TRBJ1-1	NA	TGCAGCGTCGGGGGGACTGGGTACACTGAAGCTTTCTTT	CSVGGTGYTEAFF
TRBV19	NA	TRBJ2-3	TRBD2	TGTGCCAGCGAGGACCGGGGGGGTACAGATACGCAGTATTTT	CASEDRGGTDTQYF
TRBV13	NA	TRBJ2-5	NA	TGTGCCAGCAGCTTATCTGCGGGGAATCTTCAAGAGACCCAGTACTTC	CASSLSAGNLQETQYF
TRBV7-3	NA	TRBJ1-2	NA	TGTGCCAGCAGCTTAAAGCCGAGCTATGGCTACACCTTC	CASSLKPSYGYTF
TRBV11-2	NA	TRBJ2-7	NA	TGTGCCAGCAGCTTGAATCAGGGATACGAATCCTACGAGCAGTACTTC	CASSLNQGYESYEQYF
TRBV4-3	NA	TRBJ1-2	NA	TGCGCCAGCAGCCAAGACAGGGGCAACTATGGCTACACCTTC	CASSQDRGNYGYTF
TRBV5-5	NA	TRBJ1-1	NA	TGTGCCAGCAGCTTGGCCGATAGTACTGAAGCTTTCTTT	CASSLADSTEAFF
TRBV28	NA	TRBJ2-7	NA	TGTGCCAGCAGTCCTCGTTCCTACGAGCAGTACTTC	CASSPRSYEQYF
TRBV28	NA	TRBJ1-5	NA	TGTGCCAGCCGTGACAATAGCAATCAGCCCCAGCATTTT	CASRDNSNQPQHF
TRBV12-3/TRBV12-4	NA	TRBJ2-7	TRBD1	TGTGCCATCCGACAGGGGAGCTCCTACGAGCAGTACTTC	CAIRQGSSYEQYF
TRBV5-1	NA	TRBJ2-7	TRBD2	TGCGCCAGCAGCTTGAACGTGGCGGGGGGTACTAGCGAGCAGTACTTC	CASSLNVAGGTSEQYF
TRBV12-5	NA	TRBJ2-5	NA	TGTGCTAGTGGTTCCCGGACAGGAGGGGAGACCCAGTACTTC	CASGSRTGGETQYF
TRBV7-2	few	TRBJ1-1	TRBD1	TGTGCCAGCAGCCCCATAAGGGGGCGCGGGGTGGGCACTGAAGCTTTCTTT	CASSPIRGRGVGTEAFF
TRBV21-1	NA	TRBJ2-7	NA	TGTGCCAGCAGCAAAGAGGAGGATCCCTACGAGCAGTACTTC	CASSKEEDPYEQYF
TRBV7-6	NA	TRBJ1-3	NA	TGTGCCAGCAGCTTAGTCCAGGGCCTCATATATTTT	CASSLVQGLIYF
TRBV6-5	few	TRBJ2-5	NA	TGTGCCAGCAGTTCTCAGGGGAGTCTTGTGACCCAGTACTTC	CASSSQGSLVTQYF
TRBV2	few	TRBJ1-4	NA	TGTGCCAGCAGTGTAGCAGGGGCAACTAATGAAAAACTGTTTTTT	CASSVAGATNEKLFF
TRBV18	NA	TRBJ1-1	NA	TGTGCCAGCTCACCACCGGCAGGGCCGAAGAACACTGAAGCTTTCTTT	CASSPPAGPKNTEAFF
TRBV7-9	NA	TRBJ1-3	TRBD1	TGTGCCAGCAGCCCCGGGACAGACCCAGTCTCTGGAAACACCATATATTTT	CASSPGTDPVSGNTIYF
TRBV10-1	NA	TRBJ1-3	NA	TGCGCCAGCAGTGTCAGGCGAAACACCATATATTTT	CASSVRRNTIYF
TRBV5-1	NA	TRBJ1-5	TRBD1	TGCGCCAGCAGCTTGACAGGGGCTGGCAATCAGCCCCAGCATTTT	CASSLTGAGNQPQHF
TRBV21-1	once	TRBJ1-4	NA	TGTGCCAGCAGCAAAGCGCAGGGGGTGGTACAAGGTAATGAAAAACTGTTTTTT	CASSKAQGVVQGNEKLFF
TRBV7-2	NA	TRBJ1-1	NA	TGTGCCAGCAGCTCCCTAAGGGGGATAGGTGAAGCTTTCTTT	CASSSLRGIGEAFF
TRBV3-1/TRBV3-2	once	TRBJ2-6	NA	TGTGCCAGCAGCCAAGCTGTCTCTGGGGCCAACGTCCTGACTTTC	CASSQAVSGANVLTF
TRBV2	NA	TRBJ2-7	NA	TGTGCCAGCAGCACAGACAGATACGAGCAGTACTTC	CASSTDRYEQYF
TRBV5-1	NA	TRBJ1-2	TRBD1	TGCGCCAGCAGTTATTTACAGGGGGGCTATGGCTACACCTTC	CASSYLQGGYGYTF
TRBV12-3/TRBV12-4	NA	TRBJ1-1	NA	TGTGCCAGCAGCGAGGTGTTGTTCACTGAAGCTTTCTTT	CASSEVLFTEAFF
TRBV6-5	NA	TRBJ2-7	NA	TGTGCCAGCAGTTACTCGGCAGGTGTTCTCTACGAGCAGTACTTC	CASSYSAGVLYEQYF
TRBV19	NA	TRBJ2-2	TRBD1	TGTGCCAGCAGGTGGACAGGGGACACCGGGGAGCTGTTTTTT	CASRWTGDTGELFF
TRBV19	NA	TRBJ1-2	NA	TGTGCCAGTGAGAGGAACCCCTATGGCTACACCTTC	CASERNPYGYTF
TRBV2	NA	TRBJ1-1	NA	TGTGCCAGCAAGCAAGAGATCGGAGACACTGAAGCTTTCTTT	CASKQEIGDTEAFF
TRBV5-1	NA	TRBJ2-3	TRBD1	TGCGCCAGCAGCTCGTTTCCCGGGACAGGGGGTACAGATACGCAGTATTTT	CASSSFPGTGGTDTQYF